The T cell receptor (beta chain) described here comes from a study of OX40 agonist ivuxolimab in advanced cancers. Profiled with immunoSEQ multiplex PCR; TCRdb holds only in-frame clones, not every one. The table includes roughly 56,000 clones, 82% detected once. This material consisted of CD4+ or CD8+ T cells sorted from blood, taken in a trial of the OX40 agonist ivuxolimab. This clonotype originated in an adult with an advanced solid tumor such as melanoma, head and neck, liver or kidney cancer.

Here the CDR3 reads CASMAGLGGDTQYF. The CDR3 region has the DNA TGTGCCAGCATGGCGGGACTAGGGGGTGATACGCAGTATTTT. This chain connects TRBV14 to TRBJ2-3; 8 nucleotides match TRBD2. The CDR3 loop spans 14 amino acids. Germline CDR1 and CDR2: SGHDN and FVKESK. V lost 7 bases to trimming and J lost 6 bases; unmatched junction nucleotides: 9.